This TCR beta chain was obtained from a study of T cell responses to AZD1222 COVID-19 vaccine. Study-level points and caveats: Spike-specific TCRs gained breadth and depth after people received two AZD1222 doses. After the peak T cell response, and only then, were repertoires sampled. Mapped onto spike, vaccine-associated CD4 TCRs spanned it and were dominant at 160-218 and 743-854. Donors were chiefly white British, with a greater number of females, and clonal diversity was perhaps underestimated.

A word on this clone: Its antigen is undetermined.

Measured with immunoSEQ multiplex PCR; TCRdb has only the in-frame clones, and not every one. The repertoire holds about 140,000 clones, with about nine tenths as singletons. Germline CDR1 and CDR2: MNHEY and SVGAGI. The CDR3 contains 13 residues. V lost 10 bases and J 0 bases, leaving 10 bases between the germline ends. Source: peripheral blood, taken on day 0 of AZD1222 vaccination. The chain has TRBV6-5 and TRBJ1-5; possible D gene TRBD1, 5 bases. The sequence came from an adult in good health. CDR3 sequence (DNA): TGTGCCACCACGGGGGGTAGCAATCAGCCCCAGCATTTT. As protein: CATTGGSNQPQHF.